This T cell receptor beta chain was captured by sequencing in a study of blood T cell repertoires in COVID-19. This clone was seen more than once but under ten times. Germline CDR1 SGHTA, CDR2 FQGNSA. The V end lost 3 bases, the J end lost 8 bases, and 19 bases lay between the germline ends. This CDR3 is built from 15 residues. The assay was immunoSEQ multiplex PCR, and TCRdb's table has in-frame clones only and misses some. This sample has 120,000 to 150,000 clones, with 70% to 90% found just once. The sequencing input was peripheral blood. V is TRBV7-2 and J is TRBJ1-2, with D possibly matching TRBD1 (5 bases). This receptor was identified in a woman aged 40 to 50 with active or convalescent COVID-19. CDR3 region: CASSFTTGMGGGYTF. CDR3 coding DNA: TGTGCCAGCAGCTTCACCACAGGCATGGGAGGAGGCTACACCTTC.